This T cell receptor beta chain emerged from a study of T cell repertoires in cytomegalovirus infection. Study at large: Well-studied HLA-B-restricted epitopes and recently identified HLA-C-restricted epitopes of CMV were both used in the study. Public TCR beta signatures provided an indication of both CMV infection and a matching HLA type.

On this clonotype itself: Its target is not known.

TCRdb itself ran the reads through MiXCR, one entry per CDR3 protein. The sample has approximately 770,000 distinct CDR3 sequences; roughly 29% are singletons. The sequencing used cultured CD8+ T cells from PBMCs, collected from culture after CMV antigen stimulation. This receptor was identified in a human donor in good health (CMV status not recorded). Some clones in this sample may be carry-over from other donors' samples.

The CDR3 is CSAAGTGATGELFF. The CDR3 nucleotides are TGCAGCGCCGCCGGGACAGGGGCAACCGGGGAGCTGTTTTTT. The V gene is TRBV29-1, the J gene TRBJ2-2, with TRBD1 identical over 10 bases. The junction had 7 bases not matched to a gene; V was cut back by 7 bases and J by 5 bases. CDR3 length: 14 residues. Germline assignment: CDR1 SQVTM and CDR2 ANQGSEA.